This TCR beta chain originates from a study of T-cell reconstitution after alpha-beta-depleted transplantation in children. CDR1 and CDR2 from the germline V gene are LGHDT and YNNKEL (reference sequence). The V end was cut by 10 bases, the J end by 5 bases, with 15 bases between. The CDR3 has 13 residues. The TCRbeta library was prepared with unique molecular identifiers. From the PCR reads, TCRdb called clonotypes with MiXCR, one entry per CDR3 protein. This sample has about 610,000 distinct CDR3 sequences, with 10% found just once. This TCR derives from a human donor who donated a stem cell graft to a child with acute myeloid leukemia. The material was PBMCs from the stem cell graft donor, obtained from the stem cell graft. This sequence joins TRBV3-1 and TRBJ1-5; D is unresolved. The CDR3 nucleotides read TGTGCCATCTGCCAGGACGCCTATCAGCCCCAGCATTTT. Translated: CAICQDAYQPQHF.